These 8 T cell receptor beta chains came from one sample sequenced in a study of OX40 agonist ivuxolimab in advanced cancers. To prepare the library, the immunoSEQ multiplex PCR assay was applied. TCRdb's version of the immuneACCESS table is confined to in-frame rearrangements and falls short of the full clone set. An unresolved V gene accounts for under half of the shortfall where checked; the remainder is of unknown origin. Present in this sample are 75,000 to 95,000 clones, around 92% of which were seen just once. The top ten hold 9.5% to 12% of the sample. The starting material was CD4+ or CD8+ T cells sorted from blood, obtained in a trial of the OX40 agonist ivuxolimab. All receptors derive from an adult with an advanced solid tumor such as melanoma, head and neck, liver or kidney cancer.

V gene TRBV4-2 combines with J gene TRBJ2-2, with TRBD2 matching over 7 bases. In germline, CDR1 is LGHNA, CDR2 YNFKEQ. J lost 2 bases, V lost 4 bases, and 10 bases had no gene match. The CDR3 contains 17 residues. CDR3 amino acids: CASSPSRGDHNTGELFF. The CDR3 DNA reads as TGTGCCAGCAGCCCATCCCGGGGGGATCATAACACCGGGGAGCTGTTTTTT.

This clone was observed once. The chain has TRBV6-6 and TRBJ2-7; D might be TRBD2 (6 bases). Germline values: CDR1 MNHNY, CDR2 SVGAGI (reference sequence). The CDR3 has 12 amino acids. Trimming shortened V by 4 bases and J by 3 bases, and 7 bases separated the two germline ends. CDR3 bases: TGTGCCAGCAGTTGGCGGGACTACGAGCAGTACTTC. Translation: CASSWRDYEQYF.

The chain uses TRBV5-1 and TRBJ2-1; 7 bases are a match to TRBD1. Unmatched junction bases numbered 5, after V lost 5 bases and J lost 0 bases. This CDR3 region has 15 residues. Germline CDR1 SGHRS, CDR2 YFSETQ. The CDR3 reads CASRMTGSSYNEQFF. CDR3 DNA: TGCGCCAGCAGAATGACAGGGAGCTCCTACAATGAGCAGTTCTTC.

This sequence joins TRBV10-3 and TRBJ2-5, with a weak D call TRBD1 (6 bases). Germline-derived CDR1 and CDR2 are ENHRY and SYGVKD. The CDR3 loop spans 12 amino acids. With 6 bases removed from V and 2 bases from J, the gap between germline ends came to 7 bases. The CDR3 sequence: CAIRDSQETQYF. DNA of the CDR3: TGTGCCATCAGGGACAGTCAAGAGACCCAGTACTTC.

Here the CDR3 reads CASSYPGTVNSPLHF. The CDR3 coding sequence is TGTGCCAGCAGTTACCCTGGGACAGTGAATTCACCCCTCCACTTT. The chain uses TRBV6-5 and TRBJ1-6; 7 nucleotides match TRBD1. CDR1 is MNHEY and CDR2 is SVGAGI in the germline V gene. The CDR3 is 15 residues long. The V and J ends lost 2 bases and 7 bases, in that order; junction bases with no gene match: 5.

This rearrangement joins TRBV27 to TRBJ1-1; D is uncertain. V lost 5 bases to trimming and J lost 0 bases, with 13 bases between them. This CDR3 is 15 amino acids long. Looked up from germline, CDR1 is MNHEY and CDR2 is SMNVEV (reference sequence). Here the CDR3 reads CASSPRGAMNTEAFF. CDR3 sequence (DNA): TGTGCCAGCAGTCCCCGGGGAGCCATGAACACTGAAGCTTTCTTT.

The chain uses TRBV4-3 and TRBJ2-7; D ambiguous. The length of the CDR3 is 15 residues. CDR1 LGHNA and CDR2 YSLEER come from the germline V gene. The V and J ends lost 0 bases and 3 bases respectively, with 12 bases between them. CDR3 nucleotide sequence: TGCGCCAGCAGCCAAGATAGAACACCCTACTACGAGCAGTACTTC. Encoded protein: CASSQDRTPYYEQYF.

This chain joins TRBV15 and TRBJ2-7; 7 nucleotides line up with TRBD1. Germline V gene sequence: CDR1 LNHNV, CDR2 YYDKDF (reference sequence). The V segment lost 5 bases and the J segment 0 bases; nucleotides outside the gene matches: 7. The CDR3 contains 15 residues. The CDR3: CATSPRRDSSYEQYF. The CDR3 region has the DNA TGTGCCACCAGCCCGAGACGGGACAGCTCCTACGAGCAGTACTTC. Looking up the rest from reference TRBV15 and TRBJ2-7 gives the full variable domain: DAMVIQNPRYQVTQFGKPVTLSCSQTLNHNVMYWYQQKSSQAPKLLFHYYDKDFNNEADTPDNFQSRRPNTSFCFLDIRSPGLGDTAMYLCATSPRRDSSYEQYFGPGTRLTVT.